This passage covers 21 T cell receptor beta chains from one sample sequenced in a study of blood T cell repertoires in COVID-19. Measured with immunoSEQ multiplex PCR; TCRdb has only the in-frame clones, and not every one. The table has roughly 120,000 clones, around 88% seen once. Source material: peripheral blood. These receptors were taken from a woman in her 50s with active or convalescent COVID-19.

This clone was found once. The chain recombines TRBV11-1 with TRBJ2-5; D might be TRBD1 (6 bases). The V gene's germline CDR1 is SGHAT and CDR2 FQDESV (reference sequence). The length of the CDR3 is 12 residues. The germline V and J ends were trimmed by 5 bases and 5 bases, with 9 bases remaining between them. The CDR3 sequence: CASSRTAETQYF. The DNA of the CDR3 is TGTGCCAGCAGCCGGACAGCGGAGACCCAGTACTTC. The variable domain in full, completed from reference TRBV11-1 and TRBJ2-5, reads EAEVAQSPRYKITEKSQAVAFWCDPISGHATLYWYRQILGQGPELLVQFQDESVVDDSQLPKDRFSAERLKGVDSTLKIQPAELGDSAMYLCASSRTAETQYFGPGTRLLVL.

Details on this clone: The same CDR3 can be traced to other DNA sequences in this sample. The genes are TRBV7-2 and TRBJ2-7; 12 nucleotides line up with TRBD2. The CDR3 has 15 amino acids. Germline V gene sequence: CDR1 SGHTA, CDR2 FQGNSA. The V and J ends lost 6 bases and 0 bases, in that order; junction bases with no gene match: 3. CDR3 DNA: TGTGCCAGCAGTCCGACTAGCGGGAGCTCCTACGAGCAGTACTTC. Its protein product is CASSPTSGSSYEQYF.

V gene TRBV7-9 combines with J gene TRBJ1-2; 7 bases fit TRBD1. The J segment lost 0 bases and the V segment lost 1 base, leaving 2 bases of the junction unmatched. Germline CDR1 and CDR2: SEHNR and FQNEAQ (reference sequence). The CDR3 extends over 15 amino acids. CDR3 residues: CASSLVQGTNYGYTF. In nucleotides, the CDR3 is TGTGCCAGCAGCTTAGTACAGGGGACTAACTATGGCTACACCTTC.

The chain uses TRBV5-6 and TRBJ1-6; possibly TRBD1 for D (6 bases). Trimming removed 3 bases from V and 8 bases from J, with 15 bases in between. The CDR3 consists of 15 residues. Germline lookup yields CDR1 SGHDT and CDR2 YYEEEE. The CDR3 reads CASSWGTKGDSPLHF. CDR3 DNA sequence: TGTGCCAGCAGCTGGGGGACAAAGGGGGATTCACCCCTCCACTTT. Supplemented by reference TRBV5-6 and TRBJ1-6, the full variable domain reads DAGVTQSPTHLIKTRGQQVTLRCSPKSGHDTVSWYQQALGQGPQFIFQYYEEEERQRGNFPDRFSGHQFPNYSSELNVNALLLGDSALYLCASSWGTKGDSPLHFGNGTRLTVT.

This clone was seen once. For the CDR3, the DNA is TGTGCCAGCAGTGAACGGTACGAGCAGTACTTC. Its protein is CASSERYEQYF. This chain connects TRBV2 to TRBJ2-7; D unresolved. V lost 2 bases and J lost 4, with 3 bases in between. This CDR3 has 11 residues. CDR1 is SNHLY, CDR2 FYNNEI, per germline.

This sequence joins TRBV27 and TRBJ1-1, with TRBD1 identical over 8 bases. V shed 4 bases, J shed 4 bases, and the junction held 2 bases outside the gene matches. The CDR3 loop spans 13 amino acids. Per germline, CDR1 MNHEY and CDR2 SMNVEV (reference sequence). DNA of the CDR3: TGTGCCAGCAGTTCAGGGGGCATCACTGAAGCTTTCTTT. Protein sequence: CASSSGGITEAFF.

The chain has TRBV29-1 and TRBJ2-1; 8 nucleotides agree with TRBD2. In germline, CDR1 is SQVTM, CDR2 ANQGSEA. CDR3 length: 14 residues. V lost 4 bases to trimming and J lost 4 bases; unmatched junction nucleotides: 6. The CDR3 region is CSVGVSGAYNEQFF. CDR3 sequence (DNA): TGCAGCGTTGGAGTTAGCGGGGCATACAATGAGCAGTTCTTC.

CDR3 sequence (DNA): TGTGCCAGCAGCCGGGAGGGCTGGGCCAAAAACATTCAGTACTTC. Encoded protein: CASSREGWAKNIQYF. The chain joins TRBV28 to TRBJ2-4; TRBD2 matches 8 bases. V lost 6 bases and J lost 1; bases outside the gene matches: 5. This CDR3 is built from 15 residues. CDR1 is MDHEN, CDR2 SYDVKM, per germline.

CDR3 loop: CASSTSGRGPDTQYF. CDR3 coding DNA: TGTGCCAGCAGCACGAGCGGGAGGGGCCCAGATACGCAGTATTTT. The chain is built from TRBV3-1 (or the pseudogene TRBV3-2) and TRBJ2-3; 10 nucleotides agree with TRBD2. The CDR3 totals 15 residues. V shed 5 bases and J 4 bases; nucleotides not matched to a gene: 6. Germline lookup yields CDR1 LGHDT and CDR2 YNNKEL (reference sequence).

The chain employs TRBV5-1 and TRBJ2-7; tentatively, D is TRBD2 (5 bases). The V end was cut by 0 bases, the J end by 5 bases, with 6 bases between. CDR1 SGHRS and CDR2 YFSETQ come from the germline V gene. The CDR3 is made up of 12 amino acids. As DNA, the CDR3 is TGCGCCAGCAGCTTGGTCGGGGACGAGCAGTACTTC. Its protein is CASSLVGDEQYF.

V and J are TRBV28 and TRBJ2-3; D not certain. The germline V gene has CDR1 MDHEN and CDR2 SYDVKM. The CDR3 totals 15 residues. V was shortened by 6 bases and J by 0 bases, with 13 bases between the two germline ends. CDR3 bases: TGTGCCAGCAGACCTTCAGGCGTAAGCACAGATACGCAGTATTTT. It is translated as CASRPSGVSTDTQYF.

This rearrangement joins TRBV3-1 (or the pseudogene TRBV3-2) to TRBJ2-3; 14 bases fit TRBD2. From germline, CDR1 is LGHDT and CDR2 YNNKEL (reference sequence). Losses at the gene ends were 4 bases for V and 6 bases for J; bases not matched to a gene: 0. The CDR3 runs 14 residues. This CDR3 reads CASSRTSGRDTQYF. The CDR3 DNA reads TGTGCCAGCAGCCGGACTAGCGGGAGGGATACGCAGTATTTT.

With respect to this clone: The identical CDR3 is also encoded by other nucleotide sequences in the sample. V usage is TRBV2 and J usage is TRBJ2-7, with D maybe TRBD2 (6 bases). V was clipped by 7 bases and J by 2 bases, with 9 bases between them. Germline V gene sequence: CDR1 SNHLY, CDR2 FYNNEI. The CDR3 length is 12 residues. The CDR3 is CASTGRPYEQYF. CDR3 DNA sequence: TGTGCCAGCACGGGGAGGCCCTACGAGCAGTACTTC.

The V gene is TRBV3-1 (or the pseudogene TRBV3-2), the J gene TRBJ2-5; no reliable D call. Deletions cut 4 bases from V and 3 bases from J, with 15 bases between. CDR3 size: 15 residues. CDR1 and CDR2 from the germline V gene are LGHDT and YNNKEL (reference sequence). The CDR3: CASSPRLNQEETQYF. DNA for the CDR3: TGTGCCAGCAGCCCCCGACTCAACCAAGAAGAGACCCAGTACTTC.

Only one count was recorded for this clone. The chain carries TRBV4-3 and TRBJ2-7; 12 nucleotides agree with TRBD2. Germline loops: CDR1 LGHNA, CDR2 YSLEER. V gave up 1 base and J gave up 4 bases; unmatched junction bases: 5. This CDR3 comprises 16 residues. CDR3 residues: CASSQATSGSGYEQYF. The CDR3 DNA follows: TGCGCCAGCAGCCAAGCGACTAGCGGGAGTGGTTACGAGCAGTACTTC.

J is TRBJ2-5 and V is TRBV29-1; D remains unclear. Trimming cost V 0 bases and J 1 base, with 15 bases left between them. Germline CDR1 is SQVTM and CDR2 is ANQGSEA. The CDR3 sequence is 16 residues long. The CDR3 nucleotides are TGCAGCGTTGAAGATCTTAGCACCTGGAGCCAAGAGACCCAGTACTTC. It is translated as CSVEDLSTWSQETQYF. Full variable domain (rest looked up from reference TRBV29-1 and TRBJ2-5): SAVISQKPSRDICQRGTSLTIQCQVDSQVTMMFWYRQQPGQSLTLIATANQGSEATYESGFVIDKFPISRPNLTFSTLTVSNMSPEDSSIYLCSVEDLSTWSQETQYFGPGTRLLVL.

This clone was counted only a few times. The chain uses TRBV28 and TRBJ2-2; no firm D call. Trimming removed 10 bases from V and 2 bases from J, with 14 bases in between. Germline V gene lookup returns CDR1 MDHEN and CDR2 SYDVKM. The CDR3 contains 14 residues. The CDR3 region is CAIEVGPNTGELFF. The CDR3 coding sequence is TGTGCCATCGAGGTGGGTCCAAACACCGGGGAGCTGTTTTTT.

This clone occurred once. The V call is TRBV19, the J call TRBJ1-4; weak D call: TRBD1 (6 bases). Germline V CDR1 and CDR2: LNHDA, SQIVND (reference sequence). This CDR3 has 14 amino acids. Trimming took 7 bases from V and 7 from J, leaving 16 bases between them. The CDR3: CASTPGAVGEKLFF. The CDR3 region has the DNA TGTGCCAGTACCCCAGGGGCAGTCGGTGAAAAACTGTTTTTT.

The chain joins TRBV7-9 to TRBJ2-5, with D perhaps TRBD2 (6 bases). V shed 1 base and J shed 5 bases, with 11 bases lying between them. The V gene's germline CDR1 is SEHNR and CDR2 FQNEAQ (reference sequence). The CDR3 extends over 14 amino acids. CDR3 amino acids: CASSLGGDVETQYF. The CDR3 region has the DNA TGTGCCAGCAGCTTAGGCGGGGATGTGGAGACCCAGTACTTC.

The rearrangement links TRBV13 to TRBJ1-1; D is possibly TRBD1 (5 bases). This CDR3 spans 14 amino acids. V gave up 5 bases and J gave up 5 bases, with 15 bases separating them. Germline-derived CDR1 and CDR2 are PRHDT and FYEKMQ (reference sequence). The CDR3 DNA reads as TGTGCCAGCAGCGGCGGGACCCCTAGGACTGAAGCTTTCTTT. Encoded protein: CASSGGTPRTEAFF.

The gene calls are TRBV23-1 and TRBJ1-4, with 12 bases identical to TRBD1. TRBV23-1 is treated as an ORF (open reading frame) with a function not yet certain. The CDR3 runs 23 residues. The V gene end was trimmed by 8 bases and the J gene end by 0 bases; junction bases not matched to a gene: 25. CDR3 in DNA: TGCGCCAGCGTGATTACAAATCCCCGGGACAGGGGGCTTAGAGTTCCAACTAATGAAAAACTGTTTTTT. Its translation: CASVITNPRDRGLRVPTNEKLFF.